This paragraph covers one T cell receptor beta chain sequence. It was with a sample-barcoded 5' primer and a J-beta primer mix that a second PCR of about 6 to 12 cycles was run. TCRdb recomputed calls from the 5' RACE reads with MiXCR, one row per CDR3 protein. The top ten hold about a quarter of the sample, which has approximately 830,000 distinct CDR3 sequences, approximately 67% seen once. This sample stems from a study of blood T cells in healthy people across ages. Study overall: Template switching caught about one barcoded beta molecule for each two T cells.

This CDR3 region has 15 residues. Trimming at V came to 1 base and at J to 1 base, leaving 5 bases not matched to a gene. Germline V gene data show CDR1 as SQVTM and CDR2 as ANQGSEA. The gene calls are TRBV29-1 and TRBJ2-7; 9 bases align to TRBD1. Sequenced input: blood. This clonotype was sampled from a young man in good health. CDR3 in DNA: TGCAGCGTTGAAGCGACGGACAGGGGTTCCTACGAGCAGTACTTC. Amino acid sequence: CSVEATDRGSYEQYF.